The rows below give T cell receptor beta chains drawn from one sample of a study of early T cells in non-severe SARS-CoV-2 infection. TCRdb re-called the 5' RACE reads with MiXCR, one entry per CDR3 protein. The sample carries roughly 100,000 distinct CDR3 sequences, roughly 13% recorded once. Sequencing used whole blood. These TCRs come from an adult who was a healthcare worker with PCR-confirmed SARS-CoV-2 infection or an uninfected control (not recorded which). Each CDR3 is given with its conserved first and last residue. Each record gives: J gene, clone size, D gene, V gene, CDR3 protein, CDR3 DNA. D genes are given only for firm matches. Rows may omit the clone size; those that give it use once, few, many or a size class.

TRBJ2-4	few	.	TRBV4-1	CASSQAVQIAKNIQYF	TGCGCCAGCAGCCAAGCTGTTCAGATAGCCAAAAACATTCAGTACTTC
TRBJ2-7	many	.	TRBV11-3	CASSPKRWGFSYEQYF	TGTGCCAGCAGCCCGAAACGCTGGGGGTTCTCCTACGAGCAGTACTTC
TRBJ2-4	few	TRBD1	TRBV11-2	CASSWTGGDIQYF	TGTGCCAGCAGCTGGACAGGGGGGGACATTCAGTACTTC
TRBJ1-1	few	TRBD1	TRBV28	CASSPPSGQGPAFF	TGTGCCAGCAGCCCCCCATCTGGACAGGGCCCAGCTTTCTTT
TRBJ1-6	few	.	TRBV20-1	CSARGGLGINSPLHF	TGCAGTGCTAGAGGCGGATTGGGCATTAATTCACCCCTCCACTTT
TRBJ2-1	few	TRBD2	TRBV2	CASSKTSGGVGEQFF	TGTGCCAGCAGTAAGACTAGCGGGGGGGTTGGTGAGCAGTTCTTC
TRBJ1-1	few	.	TRBV20-1	CSAERQQNTEAFF	TGCAGTGCCGAACGACAGCAGAACACTGAAGCTTTCTTT
TRBJ1-1	.	TRBD1	TRBV6-6	CASSYPGGNTEAFF	TGTGCCAGCAGTTACCCAGGGGGTAACACTGAAGCTTTCTTT
TRBJ2-7	.	TRBD2	TRBV7-2	CATERTSGSYEQYF	TGTGCCACCGAAAGGACTAGCGGTTCCTACGAGCAGTACTTC
TRBJ1-5	many	.	TRBV23-1	CASSQSGGAWQPQHF	TGCGCCAGCAGTCAATCGGGAGGGGCTTGGCAGCCCCAGCATTTT
TRBJ2-3	few	TRBD1	TRBV6-2/TRBV6-3	CASSDRDRAIDTQYF	TGTGCCAGCAGTGACCGGGACAGGGCGATAGATACGCAGTATTTT
TRBJ2-7	.	.	TRBV5-1	CASSSDAVSYEQYF	TGCGCCAGCAGCTCGGACGCGGTCTCCTACGAGCAGTACTTC
TRBJ2-7	many	.	TRBV20-1	CSARQTAGVLSYEQYF	TGCAGTGCTAGACAGACTGCAGGGGTCCTATCCTACGAGCAGTACTTC
TRBJ1-2	.	TRBD1	TRBV29-1	CSVLTGANYGYTF	TGCAGCGTATTGACAGGGGCTAACTATGGCTACACCTTC
TRBJ1-2	many	.	TRBV28	CASSLIQSYGYTF	TGTGCCAGCAGTTTAATACAGAGCTATGGCTACACCTTC
TRBJ2-5	.	TRBD2	TRBV6-2/TRBV6-3	CASGTSGGPYQETQYF	TGTGCCAGCGGGACTAGCGGGGGACCGTACCAAGAGACCCAGTACTTC
TRBJ2-1	.	.	TRBV7-3	CASSFSGVRAYNEQFF	TGTGCCAGCAGCTTCTCAGGGGTGAGGGCTTACAATGAGCAGTTCTTC
TRBJ2-7	.	TRBD2	TRBV2	CATATSRPYEQYF	TGTGCCACCGCGACTAGCCGACCCTACGAGCAGTACTTC
TRBJ2-3	few	TRBD2	TRBV7-7	CASSFTGGMDTQYF	TGTGCTAGCAGCTTTACCGGGGGGATGGATACGCAGTATTTT
TRBJ2-3	few	.	TRBV4-1	CASSQGSGGRADTQYF	TGCGCCAGCAGCCAAGGCTCCGGGGGTCGGGCAGATACGCAGTATTTT
TRBJ1-6	many	TRBD1	TRBV2	CASSPGQGRSPLHF	TGTGCCAGCAGTCCGGGACAGGGCCGATCACCCCTCCACTTT
TRBJ2-4	few	.	TRBV28	CASSASAYLAKNIQYF	TGTGCCAGCAGTGCTAGCGCCTACCTAGCCAAAAACATTCAGTACTTC
TRBJ1-5	.	.	TRBV6-2/TRBV6-3	CASSSVGQPQHF	TGTGCCAGCAGTTCCGTGGGCCAGCCCCAGCATTTT
TRBJ1-6	.	.	TRBV28	CASSLLAGSGSPLHF	TGTGCCAGCAGTTTATTGGCAGGGTCGGGATCACCCCTCCACTTT
TRBJ2-3	many	.	TRBV29-1	CSVEDRDGDTDTQYF	TGCAGCGTTGAAGATAGGGACGGGGACACAGATACGCAGTATTTT
TRBJ2-4	few	.	TRBV20-1	CSATTGQLAKNIQYF	TGCAGTGCTACTACCGGACAGCTAGCCAAAAACATTCAGTACTTC
TRBJ2-4	.	TRBD1	TRBV20-1	CSGRAQGLAKNIQYF	TGCAGTGGTCGAGCACAGGGGCTCGCCAAAAACATTCAGTACTTC
TRBJ2-5	.	TRBD2	TRBV7-2	CASSFDGAGRETQYF	TGTGCCAGCAGCTTCGATGGAGCGGGGAGGGAGACCCAGTACTTC
TRBJ1-2	few	.	TRBV20-1	CSARDPSGGGYGYTF	TGCAGTGCCAGAGACCCTTCGGGGGGGGGCTATGGCTACACCTTC
TRBJ2-2	few	TRBD1	TRBV5-1	CASSATGTDTGELFF	TGCGCCAGCAGCGCCACCGGGACAGACACCGGGGAGCTGTTTTTT
TRBJ2-2	.	.	TRBV7-9	CASSLGSLPRAPNTGELFF	TGTGCCAGCAGCTTAGGGTCCCTACCACGTGCCCCGAACACCGGGGAGCTGTTTTTT
TRBJ2-2	many	TRBD2	TRBV7-6	CATPSGGAKDTGELFF	TGTGCCACACCTAGCGGGGGGGCCAAGGACACCGGGGAGCTGTTTTTT
TRBJ2-5	many	TRBD1	TRBV12-5	CASGSTGGSETQYF	TGTGCTAGTGGTTCCACAGGGGGCTCAGAGACCCAGTACTTC
TRBJ2-2	few	.	TRBV2	CASTPEYTGELFF	TGTGCCAGCACCCCTGAATACACCGGGGAGCTGTTTTTT
TRBJ1-3	many	.	TRBV6-1	CASSERSGNTIYF	TGTGCCAGCAGTGAACGCTCTGGAAACACCATATATTTT
TRBJ2-7	few	.	TRBV28	CASSHPGVGVNKYEQYF	TGTGCCAGCAGTCACCCCGGGGTTGGGGTTAATAAGTACGAGCAGTACTTC
TRBJ2-3	few	.	TRBV5-5	CASSLGGALGADTQYF	TGTGCCAGCAGCTTGGGAGGGGCCCTAGGGGCAGATACGCAGTATTTT
TRBJ1-4	many	TRBD1	TRBV6-6	CASSYSTGRNEKLFF	TGTGCCAGCAGTTACTCGACAGGGCGGAATGAAAAACTGTTTTTT
TRBJ2-3	.	.	TRBV6-5	CASTKGIGPSTDTQYF	TGTGCCAGCACTAAAGGTATAGGACCAAGCACAGATACGCAGTATTTT
TRBJ2-7	.	.	TRBV7-2	CASSFPRLGSYEQYF	TGTGCCAGCAGCTTTCCCAGGCTTGGTTCCTACGAGCAGTACTTC
TRBJ1-1	few	.	TRBV12-3/TRBV12-4	CASSPRTANTEAFF	TGTGCCAGCAGTCCCCGGACGGCGAACACTGAAGCTTTCTTT
TRBJ1-1	many	.	TRBV11-2	CASSLNRRNTEAFF	TGTGCCAGCAGCTTAAATCGGCGGAACACTGAAGCTTTCTTT
TRBJ2-1	many	.	TRBV19	CASSEDRFYNEQFF	TGTGCCAGTTCAGAAGACAGGTTCTACAATGAGCAGTTCTTC
TRBJ2-1	.	.	TRBV19	CASSTRTPGAEQFF	TGTGCCAGTAGTACCCGTACCCCCGGGGCTGAGCAGTTCTTC
TRBJ2-1	.	TRBD2	TRBV6-5	CANSPILAGTGYEQFF	TGTGCCAACAGTCCGATACTAGCGGGGACTGGGTATGAGCAGTTCTTC
TRBJ1-2	many	.	TRBV12-3/TRBV12-4	CASSPRWGNYGYTF	TGTGCCAGCAGCCCGCGGTGGGGTAACTATGGCTACACCTTC
TRBJ2-7	.	.	TRBV7-8	CATSLSRHEQYF	TGTGCCACAAGCTTATCTCGGCACGAGCAGTACTTC
TRBJ2-7	many	.	TRBV11-2	CASSSIPSKYEQYF	TGTGCCAGCAGCTCCATCCCCAGCAAATACGAGCAGTACTTC
TRBJ2-1	many	TRBD2	TRBV7-2	CASSPEGGGLTTEQFF	TGTGCCAGCAGCCCAGAGGGCGGGGGGCTGACAACTGAGCAGTTCTTC
TRBJ2-3	many	.	TRBV28	CASSFVGRPSTDTQYF	TGTGCCAGCAGTTTTGTCGGGAGACCTAGCACAGATACGCAGTATTTT
TRBJ2-2	few	TRBD1	TRBV29-1	CSFTRQGAGTGELFF	TGCAGCTTCACTCGACAGGGGGCGGGCACCGGGGAGCTGTTTTTT
TRBJ1-6	.	TRBD1	TRBV15	CATSRETGVASPLHF	TGTGCCACCAGCAGAGAAACAGGGGTAGCTTCACCCCTCCACTTT
TRBJ1-2	many	.	TRBV6-5	CASSSWATTNYGYTF	TGTGCCAGCAGTTCCTGGGCTACAACTAACTATGGCTACACCTTC
TRBJ1-1	few	.	TRBV3-1	CASSQGIAAFF	TGTGCCAGCAGCCAAGGCATAGCGGCTTTCTTT
TRBJ2-3	.	TRBD2	TRBV2	CASRRLAANTDTQYF	TGTGCCAGCCGGAGACTAGCTGCTAACACAGATACGCAGTATTTT
TRBJ2-5	few	.	TRBV29-1	CSVGRERVSTQETQYF	TGCAGCGTTGGCCGGGAGCGCGTATCGACCCAAGAGACCCAGTACTTC
TRBJ1-2	few	.	TRBV5-5	CASSLRRSGDYGYTF	TGTGCCAGCAGCTTACGACGGTCAGGGGACTATGGCTACACCTTC
TRBJ2-5	.	.	TRBV28	CASSKVRDPARLQETQYF	TGTGCCAGCAGTAAGGTTCGGGACCCGGCCAGATTGCAAGAGACCCAGTACTTC
TRBJ2-1	.	.	TRBV7-2	CASSLGGQSYNEQFF	TGTGCCAGCAGCTTAGGGGGTCAGTCCTACAATGAGCAGTTCTTC